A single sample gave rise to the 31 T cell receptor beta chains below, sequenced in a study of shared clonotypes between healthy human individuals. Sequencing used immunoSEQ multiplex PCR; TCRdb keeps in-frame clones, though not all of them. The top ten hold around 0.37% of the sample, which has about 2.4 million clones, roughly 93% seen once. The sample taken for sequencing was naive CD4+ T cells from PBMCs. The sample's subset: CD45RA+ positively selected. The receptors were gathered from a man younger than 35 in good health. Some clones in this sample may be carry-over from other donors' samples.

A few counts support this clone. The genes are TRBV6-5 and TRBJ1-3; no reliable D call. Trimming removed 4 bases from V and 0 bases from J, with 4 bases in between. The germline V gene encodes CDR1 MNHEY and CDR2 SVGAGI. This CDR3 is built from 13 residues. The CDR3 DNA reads TGTGCCAGCAGTTCCCGCTCTGGAAACACCATATATTTT. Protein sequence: CASSSRSGNTIYF.

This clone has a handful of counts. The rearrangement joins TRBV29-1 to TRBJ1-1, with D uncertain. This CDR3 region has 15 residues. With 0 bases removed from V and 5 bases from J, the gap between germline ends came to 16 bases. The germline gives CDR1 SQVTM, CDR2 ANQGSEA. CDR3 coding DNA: TGCAGCGTTGAAGACGGGCTGACTCGAAATACTGAAGCTTTCTTT. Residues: CSVEDGLTRNTEAFF. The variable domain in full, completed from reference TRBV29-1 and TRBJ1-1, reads SAVISQKPSRDICQRGTSLTIQCQVDSQVTMMFWYRQQPGQSLTLIATANQGSEATYESGFVIDKFPISRPNLTFSTLTVSNMSPEDSSIYLCSVEDGLTRNTEAFFGQGTRLTVV.

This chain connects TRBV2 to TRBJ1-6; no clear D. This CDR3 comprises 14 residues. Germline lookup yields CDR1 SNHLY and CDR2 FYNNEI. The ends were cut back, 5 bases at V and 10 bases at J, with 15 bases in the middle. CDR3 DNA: TGTGCCAGCAGTCCGGACGGCGGGTGGTCACCCCTCCACTTT. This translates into CASSPDGGWSPLHF.

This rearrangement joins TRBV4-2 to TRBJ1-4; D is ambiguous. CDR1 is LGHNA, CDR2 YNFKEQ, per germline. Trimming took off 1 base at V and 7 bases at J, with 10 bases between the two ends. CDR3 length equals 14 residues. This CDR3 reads CASSQGGLGEKLFF. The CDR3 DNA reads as TGTGCCAGCAGCCAAGGGGGATTAGGTGAAAAACTGTTTTTT.

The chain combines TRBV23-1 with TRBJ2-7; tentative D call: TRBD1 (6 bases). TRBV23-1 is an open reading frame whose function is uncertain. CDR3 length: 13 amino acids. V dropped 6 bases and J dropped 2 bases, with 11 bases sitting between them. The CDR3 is CASRGDTTYEQYF. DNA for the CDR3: TGCGCCAGCAGAGGGGACACCACCTACGAGCAGTACTTC.

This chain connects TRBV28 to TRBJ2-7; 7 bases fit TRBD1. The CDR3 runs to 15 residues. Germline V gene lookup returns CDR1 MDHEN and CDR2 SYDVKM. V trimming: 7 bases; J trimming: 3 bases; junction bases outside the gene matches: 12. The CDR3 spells CASTSSEGGGYEQYF. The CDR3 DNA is TGTGCCAGCACCTCCAGCGAAGGGGGCGGCTACGAGCAGTACTTC.

CDR3 bases: TGTGCCAGCAGCTACTCCAGGGGGATTGGCTACACCTTC. It specifies CASSYSRGIGYTF. V gene TRBV7-6 combines with J gene TRBJ1-2; TRBD1 matches 7 bases. Per the germline V gene, CDR1 is SGHVS and CDR2 is FNYEAQ. CDR3 length: 13 residues. The V gene end was trimmed by 4 bases and the J gene end by 7 bases; junction bases not matched to a gene: 6.

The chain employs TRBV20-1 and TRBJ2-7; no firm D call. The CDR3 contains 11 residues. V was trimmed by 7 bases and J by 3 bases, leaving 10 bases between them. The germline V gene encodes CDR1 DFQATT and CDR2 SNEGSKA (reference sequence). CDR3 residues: CSGFMSYEQYF. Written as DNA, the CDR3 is TGCAGTGGGTTTATGAGCTACGAGCAGTACTTC.

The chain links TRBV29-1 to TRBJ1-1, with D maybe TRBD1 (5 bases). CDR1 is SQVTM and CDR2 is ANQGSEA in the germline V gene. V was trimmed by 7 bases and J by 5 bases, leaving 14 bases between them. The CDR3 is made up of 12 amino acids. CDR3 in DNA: TGCAGCGGGGGCCGCGAGGGAACTGAAGCTTTCTTT. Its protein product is CSGGREGTEAFF.

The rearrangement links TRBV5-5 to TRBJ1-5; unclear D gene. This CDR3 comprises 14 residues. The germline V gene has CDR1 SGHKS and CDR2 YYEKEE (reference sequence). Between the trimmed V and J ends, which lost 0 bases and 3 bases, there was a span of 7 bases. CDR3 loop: CASSLDSYNQPQHF. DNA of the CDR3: TGTGCCAGCAGCTTGGACAGCTACAATCAGCCCCAGCATTTT.

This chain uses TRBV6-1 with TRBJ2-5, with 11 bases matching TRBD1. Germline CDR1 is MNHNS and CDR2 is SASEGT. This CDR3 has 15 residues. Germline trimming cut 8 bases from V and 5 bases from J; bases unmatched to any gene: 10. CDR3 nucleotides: TGTGCCAGCGAACATGGACAGGGGGCGAGGGAGACCCAGTACTTC. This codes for CASEHGQGARETQYF.

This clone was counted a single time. In DNA form, the CDR3 reads TGTGCCAGCTCACCACAGGACAGGGTTAACTATGGCTACACCTTC. It encodes CASSPQDRVNYGYTF. This chain connects TRBV18 to TRBJ1-2, with 8 positions matching TRBD1. The germline CDR1 and CDR2 sequences are KGHSH and LQKENI. Losses at the gene ends were 1 base for V and 1 base for J; bases not matched to a gene: 2. The CDR3 has 15 residues.

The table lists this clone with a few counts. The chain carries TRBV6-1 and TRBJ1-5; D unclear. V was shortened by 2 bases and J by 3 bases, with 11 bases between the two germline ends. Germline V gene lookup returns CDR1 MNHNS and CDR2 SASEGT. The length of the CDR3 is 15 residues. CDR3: CASSEPGRINQPQHF. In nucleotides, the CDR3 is TGTGCCAGCAGTGAACCTGGCAGGATCAATCAGCCCCAGCATTTT.

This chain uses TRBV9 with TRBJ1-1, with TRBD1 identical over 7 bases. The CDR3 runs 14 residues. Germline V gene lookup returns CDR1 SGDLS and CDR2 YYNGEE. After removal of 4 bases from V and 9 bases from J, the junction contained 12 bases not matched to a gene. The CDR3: CASSPRRGGAKAFF. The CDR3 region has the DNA TGTGCCAGCAGCCCCCGGAGAGGGGGCGCGAAAGCTTTCTTT.

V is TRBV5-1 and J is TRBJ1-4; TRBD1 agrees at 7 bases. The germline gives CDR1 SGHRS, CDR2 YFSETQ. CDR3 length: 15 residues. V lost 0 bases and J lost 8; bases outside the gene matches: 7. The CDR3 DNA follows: TGCGCCAGCAGCTTGGCCGTAGGGGGCGGGGAAAAACTGTTTTTT. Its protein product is CASSLAVGGGEKLFF. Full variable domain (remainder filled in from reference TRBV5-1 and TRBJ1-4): KAGVTQTPRYLIKTRGQQVTLSCSPISGHRSVSWYQQTPGQGLQFLFEYFSETQRNKGNFPGRFSGRQFSNSRSEMNVSTLELGDSALYLCASSLAVGGGEKLFFGSGTQLSVL.

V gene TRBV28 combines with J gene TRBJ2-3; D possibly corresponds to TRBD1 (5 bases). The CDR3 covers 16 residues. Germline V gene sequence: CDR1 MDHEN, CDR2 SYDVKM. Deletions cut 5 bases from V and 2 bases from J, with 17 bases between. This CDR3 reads CASSRGYGSNTDTQYF. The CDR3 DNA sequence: TGTGCCAGCAGTAGGGGTTATGGGTCAAACACAGATACGCAGTATTTT.

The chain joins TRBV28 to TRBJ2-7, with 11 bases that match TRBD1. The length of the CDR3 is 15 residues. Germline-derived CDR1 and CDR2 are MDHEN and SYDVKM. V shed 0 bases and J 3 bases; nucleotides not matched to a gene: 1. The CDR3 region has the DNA TGTGCCAGCAGTTTATGGGGGACAGGGGGCTACGAGCAGTACTTC. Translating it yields CASSLWGTGGYEQYF.

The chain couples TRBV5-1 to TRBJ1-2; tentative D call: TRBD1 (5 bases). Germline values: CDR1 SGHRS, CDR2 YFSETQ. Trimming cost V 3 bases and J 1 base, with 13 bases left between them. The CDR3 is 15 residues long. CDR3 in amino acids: CASSWGSVGNYGYTF. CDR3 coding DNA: TGCGCCAGCAGCTGGGGGTCCGTCGGTAACTATGGCTACACCTTC.

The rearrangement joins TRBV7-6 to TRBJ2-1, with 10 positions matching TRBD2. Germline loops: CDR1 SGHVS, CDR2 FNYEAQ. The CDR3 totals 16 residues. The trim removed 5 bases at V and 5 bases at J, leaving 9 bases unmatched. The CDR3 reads CASSPRTSGLDNEQFF. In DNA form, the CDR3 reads TGTGCCAGCAGCCCCCGGACTAGCGGATTAGACAATGAGCAGTTCTTC.

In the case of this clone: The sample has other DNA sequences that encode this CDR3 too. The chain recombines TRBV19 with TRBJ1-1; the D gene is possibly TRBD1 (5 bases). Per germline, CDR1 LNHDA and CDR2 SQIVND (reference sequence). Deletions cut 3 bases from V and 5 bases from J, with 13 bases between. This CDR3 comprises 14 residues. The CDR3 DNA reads TGTGCCAGTAGTATCCGGGACGGTAGTACTGAAGCTTTCTTT. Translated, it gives CASSIRDGSTEAFF.

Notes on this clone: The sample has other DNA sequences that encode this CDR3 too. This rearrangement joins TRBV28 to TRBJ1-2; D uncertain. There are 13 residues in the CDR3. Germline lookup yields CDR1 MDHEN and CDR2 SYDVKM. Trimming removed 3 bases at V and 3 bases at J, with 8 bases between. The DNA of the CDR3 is TGTGCCAGCAGTTTGACGGGGTACTATGGCTACACCTTC. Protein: CASSLTGYYGYTF.

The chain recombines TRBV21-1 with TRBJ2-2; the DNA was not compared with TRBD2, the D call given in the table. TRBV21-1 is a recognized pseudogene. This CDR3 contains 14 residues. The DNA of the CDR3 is TGTGCCAGCAGCACATCGGTGGGCGGGGCAGGGCTGTTTTTT. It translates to CASSTSVGGAGLFF.

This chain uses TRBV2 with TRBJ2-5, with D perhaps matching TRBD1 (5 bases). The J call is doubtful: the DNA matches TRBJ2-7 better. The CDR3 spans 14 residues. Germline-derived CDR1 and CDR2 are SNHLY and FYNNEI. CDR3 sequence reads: CASTNQGISYEQYF. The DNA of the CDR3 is TGTGCCAGCACAAACCAGGGAATCTCCTACGAGCAGTACTTC.

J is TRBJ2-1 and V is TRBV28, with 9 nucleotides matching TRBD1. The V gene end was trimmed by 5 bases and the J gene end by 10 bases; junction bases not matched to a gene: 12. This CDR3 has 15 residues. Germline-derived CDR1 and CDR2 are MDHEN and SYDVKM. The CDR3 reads CASSRRDRDYREQFF. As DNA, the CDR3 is TGTGCCAGCAGTCGCCGGGACAGGGATTATAGAGAGCAGTTCTTC.

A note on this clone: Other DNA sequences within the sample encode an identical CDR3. The CDR3 DNA follows: TGTGCCAGCAGCCCGTCGGGCAGAGAAGAGACCCAGTACTTC. As protein: CASSPSGREETQYF. J is TRBJ2-5 and V is TRBV7-9; D is undetermined. This CDR3 comprises 14 residues. The germline CDR1 and CDR2 sequences are SEHNR and FQNEAQ (reference sequence). V dropped 5 bases and J dropped 3 bases, with 13 bases sitting between them.

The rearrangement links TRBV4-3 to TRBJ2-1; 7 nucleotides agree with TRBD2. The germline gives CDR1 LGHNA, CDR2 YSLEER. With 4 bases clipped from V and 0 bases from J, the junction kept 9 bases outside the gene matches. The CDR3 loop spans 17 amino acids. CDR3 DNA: TGCGCCAGCAGCCCGGGGGGAGGCGGGGCCTCCTACAATGAGCAGTTCTTC. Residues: CASSPGGGGASYNEQFF.

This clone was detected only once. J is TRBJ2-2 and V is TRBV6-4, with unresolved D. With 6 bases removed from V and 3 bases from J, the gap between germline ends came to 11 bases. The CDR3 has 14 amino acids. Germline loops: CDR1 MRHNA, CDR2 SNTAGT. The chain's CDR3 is CASSGQFDTGELFF. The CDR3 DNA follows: TGTGCCAGCAGCGGGCAGTTTGACACCGGGGAGCTGTTTTTT.

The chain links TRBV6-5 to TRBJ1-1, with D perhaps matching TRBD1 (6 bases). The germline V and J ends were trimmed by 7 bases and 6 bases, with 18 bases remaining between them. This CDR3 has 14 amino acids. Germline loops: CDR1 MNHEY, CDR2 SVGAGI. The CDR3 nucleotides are TGTGCCAGCAACCGAGGGGGTGGGGGCCCTGAAGCTTTCTTT. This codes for CASNRGGGGPEAFF.

The CDR3 DNA is TGTGCCTGGACCGCCTGGGGAAGCGGGCGGTACACCGGGGAGCTGTTTTTT. Translated: CAWTAWGSGRYTGELFF. The chain has TRBV30 and TRBJ2-2; possible D gene TRBD2, 6 bases. V dropped 4 bases and J dropped 3 bases, with 21 bases sitting between them. Germline assignment: CDR1 GTSNPN and CDR2 SVGIG (reference sequence). The CDR3 has 17 residues.

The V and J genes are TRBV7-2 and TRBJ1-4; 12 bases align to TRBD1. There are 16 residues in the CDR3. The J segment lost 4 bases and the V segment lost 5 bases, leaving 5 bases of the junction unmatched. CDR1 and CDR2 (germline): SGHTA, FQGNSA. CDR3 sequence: CASSPGTGGGNEKLFF. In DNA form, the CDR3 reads TGTGCCAGCAGCCCCGGGACAGGGGGCGGTAATGAAAAACTGTTTTTT.

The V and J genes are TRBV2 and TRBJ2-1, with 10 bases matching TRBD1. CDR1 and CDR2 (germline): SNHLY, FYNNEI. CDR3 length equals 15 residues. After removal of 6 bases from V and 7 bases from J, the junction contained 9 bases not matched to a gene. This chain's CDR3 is CASSRQGAVGNEQFF. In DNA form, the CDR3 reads TGTGCCAGCAGCCGACAGGGGGCCGTGGGAAATGAGCAGTTCTTC.